This T cell receptor (beta chain) was identified in a study of cytomegalovirus exposure and HLA in healthy donors. Primers included in the PCR were 60 Vbeta and 13 Jbeta primers. Per the original data handling: In a later analysis, of 79 million or so unique beta chains, roughly 10 million appeared in at least two donors. Profiled with immunoSEQ multiplex PCR; TCRdb holds only in-frame clones, not every one. V, J and clone size are taken as reported in that table, and D and trimming were inferred from the DNA itself. The sample consists of 150,000 or so clones, 65% to 85% of them appearing once. With regard to this clone: Compared with germline, one end of the junction differs, possibly owing to a read error.

The study sampled nominally healthy donors, though unrecorded immune exposures were likely. Germline-derived CDR1 and CDR2 are LNHNV and YYDKDF (reference sequence). CDR3 size: 17 residues. The chain couples TRBV15 to TRBJ1-4; D call uncertain. The receptor was isolated from a man aged 25-45 years in good health and CMV-seronegative. Source material: PBMCs. CDR3 sequence reads: CATRDPSATATNKKLFF. The CDR3 DNA is TGTGCCACCAGGGATCCGAGTGCTACGGCAACTAATAAAAAACTGTTTTTT.